The 16 T cell receptor beta chains presented below share a single source sample, sequenced in a study of shared clonotypes between healthy human individuals. CD45RO negativity and positive selection for CCR7 defined naive CD8 cells, a population that excluded terminally differentiated effector memory CD45RA+ cells. Using immunoSEQ multiplex PCR, the repertoire was profiled, and TCRdb retains in-frame clones only, with some absent. This sample yields around 2,000,000 clones, of which approximately 95% are seen a single time; 1.1% belongs to the top ten. The sequenced sample was naive CD8+ T cells sorted from blood. All receptors come from a man aged 18 to 29 in good health.

This rearrangement joins TRBV28 to TRBJ2-1; 10 nucleotides align to TRBD1. V shed 6 bases and J 10 bases; nucleotides not matched to a gene: 9. This CDR3 is 14 amino acids long. Per germline, CDR1 MDHEN and CDR2 SYDVKM. The CDR3 sequence: CASRGQGTGNEQFF. As DNA, the CDR3 is TGTGCCAGCAGGGGACAGGGGACGGGGAACGAGCAGTTCTTC.

V is TRBV4-3 and J is TRBJ2-7; D remains unclear. The germline V gene has CDR1 LGHNA and CDR2 YSLEER. V shed 0 bases and J shed 7 bases, with 10 bases lying between them. This CDR3 has 13 residues. CDR3 coding DNA: TGCGCCAGCAGCCAAGATCGAAACTGGGAGCAGTACTTC. Translated: CASSQDRNWEQYF.

Here the CDR3 reads CASSLAPAPLEKLFF. For the CDR3, the DNA is TGTGCCAGCAGCTTAGCGCCCGCCCCCCTGGAGAAACTGTTTTTT. This chain joins TRBV7-9 and TRBJ1-4; D not certain. Trimming took off 0 bases at V and 11 bases at J, with 16 bases between the two ends. The CDR3 is 15 amino acids. Germline CDR1 reads SEHNR; CDR2 reads FQNEAQ (reference sequence).

The chain carries TRBV6-6 and TRBJ2-1; D is undetermined. This CDR3 has 13 residues. V was cut by 5 bases and J by 5 bases, with 10 bases left in between. Germline assignment: CDR1 MNHNY and CDR2 SVGAGI (reference sequence). As DNA, the CDR3 is TGTGCCAGCAGTCCTCAGGATCACAATGAGCAGTTCTTC. This gives the protein CASSPQDHNEQFF.

The chain carries TRBV28 and TRBJ2-3; D is uncertain. V lost 2 bases, J lost 4 bases, and 4 bases lay in between. This CDR3 region has 12 residues. The germline CDR1 and CDR2 sequences are MDHEN and SYDVKM. CDR3 region: CASSLDSDTQYF. CDR3 DNA: TGTGCCAGCAGTTTAGATTCAGATACGCAGTATTTT.

The V gene is TRBV29-1, the J gene TRBJ2-1; D ambiguous. The CDR3 covers 13 residues. V was cut by 3 bases and J by 7 bases, with 13 bases left in between. Germline assignment: CDR1 SQVTM and CDR2 ANQGSEA. The CDR3 DNA reads as TGCAGCGTTGACTCCGGAGTGGTAAATGAGCAGTTCTTC. Protein sequence: CSVDSGVVNEQFF.

This rearrangement joins TRBV19 to TRBJ2-5, with TRBD2 as a possible D gene (5 bases). In germline, CDR1 is LNHDA, CDR2 SQIVND (reference sequence). Trimming removed 2 bases from V and 13 bases from J, with 8 bases in between. The CDR3 consists of 10 residues. The DNA of the CDR3 is TGTGCCAGTAGTATACGGGGAAGGTACTTC. Amino acids: CASSIRGRYF.

This clone occurred once. Other DNA sequences in this specimen translate into the identical CDR3. This chain joins TRBV19 and TRBJ1-2; 7 positions match TRBD1. The CDR3 contains 14 residues. The junction had 5 bases not matched to a gene; V was cut back by 5 bases and J by 2 bases. In germline, CDR1 is LNHDA, CDR2 SQIVND (reference sequence). The CDR3 DNA reads as TGTGCCAGTAGTCCGGGGACAGCCAACTATGGCTACACCTTC. Protein product: CASSPGTANYGYTF.

V gene TRBV9 combines with J gene TRBJ2-1; 10 nucleotides match TRBD2. Germline V CDR1 and CDR2: SGDLS, YYNGEE. J gave up 12 bases and V 0 bases, and 3 bases lay outside the gene matches. The CDR3 contains 13 residues. The CDR3 DNA is TGTGCCAGCAGCGTAGGAAGCGGGAGGGGGCAGTTCTTC. This encodes CASSVGSGRGQFF.

This clone was seen only once. The chain joins TRBV6-6 to TRBJ1-5; 7 positions agree with TRBD1. Germline assignment: CDR1 MNHNY and CDR2 SVGAGI (reference sequence). Trimming at V came to 5 bases and at J to 11 bases, leaving 9 bases not matched to a gene. This CDR3 region has 13 residues. Here the CDR3 DNA reads TGTGCCAGCAGTAAGGGGGAGGGGGCGTCCCAGCATTTT. Translating gives CASSKGEGASQHF.

CDR3 residues: CASSESGLMNTEAFF. The DNA of the CDR3 is TGCGCCAGCAGTGAGTCCGGCCTCATGAACACTGAAGCTTTCTTT. The chain carries TRBV10-1 and TRBJ1-1; D unclear. The germline V gene encodes CDR1 WNHNN and CDR2 SYGVQD (reference sequence). This CDR3 is built from 15 residues. Trimming shortened V by 0 bases and J by 0 bases, and 8 bases separated the two germline ends.

In regard to this clone: Other DNA sequences within the sample encode an identical CDR3. The V and J genes are TRBV4-3 and TRBJ2-1; D unclear. The CDR3 spans 15 residues. Germline CDR1 and CDR2: LGHNA and YSLEER. Trimming stripped 1 base from V and 0 bases from J, with 7 bases between. CDR3 protein: CASSQVANSYNEQFF. CDR3 DNA: TGCGCCAGCAGCCAAGTAGCCAACTCCTACAATGAGCAGTTCTTC.

The rearrangement links TRBV11-2 to TRBJ2-5; D ambiguous. The CDR3 is 15 amino acids. Per germline, CDR1 SGHAT and CDR2 FQNNGV. V was shortened by 4 bases and J by 4 bases, with 16 bases between the two germline ends. The CDR3 region is CASSSPQEDGETQYF. The CDR3 nucleotides are TGTGCCAGCAGCTCCCCGCAAGAGGATGGAGAGACCCAGTACTTC. Looking up the rest from reference TRBV11-2 and TRBJ2-5 gives the full variable domain: EAGVAQSPRYKIIEKRQSVAFWCNPISGHATLYWYQQILGQGPKLLIQFQNNGVVDDSQLPKDRFSAERLKGVDSTLKIQPAKLEDSAVYLCASSSPQEDGETQYFGPGTRLLVL.

The rearrangement uses TRBV4-1 and TRBJ1-1; 7 bases align to TRBD1. The CDR3 sequence is 15 residues long. Germline V gives CDR1 MGHRA, CDR2 YSYEKL. V was pared by 3 bases and J by 4 bases, with 8 bases of the junction left unmatched. The CDR3 is CASSHPASGGTEAFF. The CDR3 DNA reads as TGCGCCAGCAGCCACCCGGCATCAGGGGGCACTGAAGCTTTCTTT.

J is TRBJ2-3 and V is TRBV7-8; TRBD2 agrees at 9 bases. Looked up from germline, CDR1 is SGHVS and CDR2 is FQNEAQ. The V segment lost 4 bases and the J segment 6 bases; nucleotides outside the gene matches: 8. This CDR3 comprises 15 residues. Here the CDR3 DNA reads TGTGCCAGCAGCTCCCCCGCGGGGGGGCTGGATACGCAGTATTTT. This gives the protein CASSSPAGGLDTQYF. Complete variable domain (other parts from reference TRBV7-8 and TRBJ2-3): GAGVSQSPRYKVAKRGQDVALRCDPISGHVSLFWYQQALGQGPEFLTYFQNEAQLDKSGLPSDRFFAERPEGSVSTLKIQRTQQEDSAVYLCASSSPAGGLDTQYFGPGTRLTVL.

The V call is TRBV11-2, the J call TRBJ2-7, with TRBD2 matching over 12 bases. V shed 0 bases and J 6 bases; nucleotides not matched to a gene: 12. Germline-derived CDR1 and CDR2 are SGHAT and FQNNGV. CDR3 length: 18 amino acids. The CDR3 sequence: CASSLELAGGPLSLEQYF. The DNA for the CDR3 is TGTGCCAGCAGCTTAGAGCTAGCGGGAGGGCCTCTATCACTCGAGCAGTACTTC.